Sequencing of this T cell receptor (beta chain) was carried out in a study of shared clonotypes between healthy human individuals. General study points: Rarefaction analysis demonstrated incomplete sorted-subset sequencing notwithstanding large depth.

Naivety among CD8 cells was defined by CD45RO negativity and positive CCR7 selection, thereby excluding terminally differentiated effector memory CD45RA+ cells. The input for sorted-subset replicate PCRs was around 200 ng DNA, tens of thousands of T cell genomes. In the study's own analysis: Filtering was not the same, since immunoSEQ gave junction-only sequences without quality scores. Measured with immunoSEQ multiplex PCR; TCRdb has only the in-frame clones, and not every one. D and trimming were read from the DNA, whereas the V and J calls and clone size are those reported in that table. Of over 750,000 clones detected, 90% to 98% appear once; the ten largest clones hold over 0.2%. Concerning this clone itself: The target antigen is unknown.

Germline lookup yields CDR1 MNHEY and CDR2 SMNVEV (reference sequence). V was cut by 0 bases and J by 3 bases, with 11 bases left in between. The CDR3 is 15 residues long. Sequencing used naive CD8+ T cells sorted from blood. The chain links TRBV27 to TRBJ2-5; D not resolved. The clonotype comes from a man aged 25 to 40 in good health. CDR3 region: CASSLSITRKETQYF. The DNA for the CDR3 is TGTGCCAGCAGTTTATCGATAACGCGTAAAGAGACCCAGTACTTC.